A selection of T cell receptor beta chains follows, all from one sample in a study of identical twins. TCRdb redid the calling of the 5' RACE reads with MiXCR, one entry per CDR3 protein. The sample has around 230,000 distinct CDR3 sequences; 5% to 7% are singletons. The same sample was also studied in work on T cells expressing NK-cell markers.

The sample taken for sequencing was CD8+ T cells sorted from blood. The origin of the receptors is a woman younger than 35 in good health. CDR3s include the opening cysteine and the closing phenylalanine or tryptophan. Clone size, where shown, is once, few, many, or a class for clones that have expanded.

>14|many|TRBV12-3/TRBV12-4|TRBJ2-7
CASSLGTETYEQYF
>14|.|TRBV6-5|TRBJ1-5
CASSLTGGTQPQHF
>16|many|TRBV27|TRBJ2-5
CASSLTLAGFQETQYF
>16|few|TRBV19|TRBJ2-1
CASSIVGGGTLNEQFF
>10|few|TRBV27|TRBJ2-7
CASGKYEQYF
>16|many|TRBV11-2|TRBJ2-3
CASSPSFGLAELTQYF
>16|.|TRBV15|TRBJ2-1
CATTQRGTSGRNEQFF
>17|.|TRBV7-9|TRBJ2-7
CASSLVGRGARSYEQYF
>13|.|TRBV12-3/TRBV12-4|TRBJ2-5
CASSFSPGETQYF
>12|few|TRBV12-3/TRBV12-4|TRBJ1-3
CASSLGRNTIYF